This T cell receptor (beta chain) was captured in a study of T cell changes during pregnancy in multiple sclerosis. Repertoires were generated with immunoSEQ multiplex PCR, while TCRdb's copy carries only in-frame clones and drops some. This table holds under 110,000 clones, about 90% found once. CDR1 and CDR2 (germline): MDHEN, SYDVKM. The CDR3 extends over 13 amino acids. V was cut by 7 bases and J by 6 bases, with 15 bases left in between. The rearrangement joins TRBV28 to TRBJ1-2; D is unresolved. The sequenced sample was peripheral blood, obtained after pregnancy. The sequence came from a female donor with multiple sclerosis, enrolled in a pregnancy study. Written as DNA, the CDR3 is TGTGCCAGCACGCCGGACTGGGCTGATGGCTACACCTTC. Translating gives CASTPDWADGYTF.